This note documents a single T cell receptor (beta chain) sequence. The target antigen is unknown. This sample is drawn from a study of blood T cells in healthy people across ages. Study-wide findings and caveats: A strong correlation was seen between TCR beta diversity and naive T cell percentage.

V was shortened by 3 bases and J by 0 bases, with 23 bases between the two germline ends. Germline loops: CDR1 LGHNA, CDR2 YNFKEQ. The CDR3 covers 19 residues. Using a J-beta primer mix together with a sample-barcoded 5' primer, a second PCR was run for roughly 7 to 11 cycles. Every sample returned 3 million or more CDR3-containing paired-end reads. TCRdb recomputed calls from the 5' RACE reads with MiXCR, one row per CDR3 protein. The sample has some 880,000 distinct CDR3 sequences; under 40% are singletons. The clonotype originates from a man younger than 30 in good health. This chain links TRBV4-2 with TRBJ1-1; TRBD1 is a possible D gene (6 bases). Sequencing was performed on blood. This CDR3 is CASSHYQKGVGGLNTEAFF. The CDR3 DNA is TGTGCCAGCAGCCACTACCAAAAGGGGGTGGGGGGCCTGAACACTGAAGCTTTCTTT.